This T cell receptor (beta chain) is from a study of CD8 T cells in Susac syndrome (dated by TCRdb to between 2019 and 2020). Background on the whole study: Of the Susac syndrome patients who were sequenced, six had clinically active disease and roughly 8 were in clinical remission. Susac syndrome patients were therapy-naive, on corticosteroids (some also receiving IVIg), or on IVIg alone at blood withdrawal. The study used repertoire sequencing to test whether antigen drove CD8+ T cell activation and differentiation in Susac syndrome. Broad study findings and their caveats: The TCR sequencing and HLA analysis was acknowledged to have included a relatively small number of individuals. The CD4+ T cell repertoire of patients with Susac syndrome showed no detectable clonal expansion.

Worth noting for this clonotype: Its specific antigen is unknown. No much larger clonotype is one base removed from it; base qualities were not supplied.

RNA was extracted using the RNeasy kit, and roughly 0.5 to 1 ug of the RNA was reverse transcribed with random hexamers. The immunoSEQ multiplex PCR assay, covering 54 Vbeta and 13 Jbeta segments, was used to amplify TCR beta CDR3 regions. PCR amplification bias was corrected by using a synthetic template baseline for primer optimization and computational correction. As for how the authors treated the data: Reads were assigned to V, D and J genes according to IMGT and analyzed in immunoSEQ Analyzer, with only productive sequences retained. Clonality was computed as one minus Shannon entropy normalized by log2 of the number of productive unique sequences. For each patient and control, public and private clones were evaluated within the 100 most prevalent clones. Clones were defined as Susac-specific if absent from the healthy and MS cohorts, from around 1,000 published viral clones and from other ImmuneACCESS disease sequences. TCRdb redid the processing of the public reads, applying fastp at Q25 and MiXCR, and retained in-frame beta chains. Identical CDR3 protein sequences are pooled into one entry, listed with their most common genes and DNA. Here the V and J calls rest on TCRdb's processing, not on the authors' analysis. A total of under 200,000 distinct CDR3 sequences appear in this sample, 91% of them only once. The biggest ten clones account for 0.085% to 0.09% of the sample.

High-throughput TCR beta sequencing profiled peripheral blood CD8+ and CD4+ T cells from healthy donors, Susac syndrome patients and multiple sclerosis patients. The Susac syndrome patients fulfilled recently defined diagnostic criteria for either definite or probable disease. Bulk CD8+ and CD4+ T cells were purified by magnetic negative isolation, while CD8+ TEMRA cells were enriched using FACS. Blood was drawn into EDTA tubes, processed within 24 hours, and PBMCs were isolated by density gradient centrifugation. PBMCs intended for TCR sequencing were cryopreserved in liquid nitrogen and thawed later in a water bath at 37 degrees C. The sorted or isolated CD4+, CD8+ and CD8+ TEMRA cells reached a purity of at least 90%. The sequence derives from a human donor with Susac syndrome. What was sequenced was CD4+ T cells from PBMCs.

The CDR3 region reads CASSLGPTGYEQYF. The DNA sequence reads TGTGCCAGCTCACTGGGCCCGACTGGGTACGAGCAGTACTTC. Recombination joined TRBV18 with TRBJ2-7; the D segment cannot be called with confidence. CDR1 and CDR2 were assigned from the germline V gene as KGHSH and LQKENI. V is shortened by 4 bases, J by 4 bases, and the region joining them spans 14 bases. Reading from cysteine to phenylalanine, the CDR3 counts 14 amino acids. Only the CDR3 DNA stays, 42 bases, in frame from base 1.